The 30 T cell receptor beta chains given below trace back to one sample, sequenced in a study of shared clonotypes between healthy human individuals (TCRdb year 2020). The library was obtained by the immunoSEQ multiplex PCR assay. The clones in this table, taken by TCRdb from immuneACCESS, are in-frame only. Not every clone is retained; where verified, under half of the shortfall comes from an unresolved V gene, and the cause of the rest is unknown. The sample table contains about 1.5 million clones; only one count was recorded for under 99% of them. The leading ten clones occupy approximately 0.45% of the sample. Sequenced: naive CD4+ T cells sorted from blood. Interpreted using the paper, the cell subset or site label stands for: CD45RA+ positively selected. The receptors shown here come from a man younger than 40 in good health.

The CDR3, as DNA: TGTGCCAGCAGTGAAGCGTACCAGGCCTACGAGCAGTACTTC. Residues: CASSEAYQAYEQYF. The chain is built from TRBV6-1 and TRBJ2-5; no clear D gene. The J call may be incorrect, as the DNA end agrees better with TRBJ2-7. The CDR3 runs 14 residues. The germline V gene has CDR1 MNHNS and CDR2 SASEGT.

The CDR3 region is CASSESGRAVNEQFF. Here the CDR3 DNA reads TGCGCCAGCAGTGAGTCGGGGAGGGCGGTCAATGAGCAGTTCTTC. The chain carries TRBV10-1 and TRBJ2-1; 7 bases are a match to TRBD2. This CDR3 contains 15 residues. V was clipped by 0 bases and J by 6 bases; unmatched bases: 5. From germline, CDR1 is WNHNN and CDR2 SYGVQD (reference sequence).

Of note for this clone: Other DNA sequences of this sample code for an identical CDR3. CDR3 protein: CASSGTGNEKLFF. The DNA for the CDR3 is TGTGCCAGCAGTGGGACAGGGAATGAAAAACTGTTTTTT. The V gene is TRBV2, the J gene TRBJ1-4, with 8 nucleotides matching TRBD1. Trimming took 4 bases from V and 5 from J; bases not matched to a gene: 0. The CDR3 extends over 13 amino acids. CDR1 is SNHLY, CDR2 FYNNEI, per germline. The full variable domain, completed using reference TRBV2 and TRBJ1-4, is EPEVTQTPSHQVTQMGQEVILRCVPISNHLYFYWYRQILGQKVEFLVSFYNNEISEKSEIFDDQFSVERPDGSNFTLKIRSTKLEDSAMYFCASSGTGNEKLFFGSGTQLSVL.

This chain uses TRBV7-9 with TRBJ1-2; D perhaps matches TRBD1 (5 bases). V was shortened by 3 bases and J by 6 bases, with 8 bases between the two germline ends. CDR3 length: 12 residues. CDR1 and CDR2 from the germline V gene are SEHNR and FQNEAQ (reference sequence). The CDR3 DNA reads TGTGCCAGCAGCTTGGGGACCGATGGCTACACCTTC. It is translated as CASSLGTDGYTF.

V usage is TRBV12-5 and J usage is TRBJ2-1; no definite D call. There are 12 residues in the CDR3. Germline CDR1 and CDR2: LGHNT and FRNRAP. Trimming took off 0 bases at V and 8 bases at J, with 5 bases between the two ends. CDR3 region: CASGLVPDEQFF. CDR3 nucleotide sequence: TGTGCTAGTGGTTTGGTACCGGATGAGCAGTTCTTC.

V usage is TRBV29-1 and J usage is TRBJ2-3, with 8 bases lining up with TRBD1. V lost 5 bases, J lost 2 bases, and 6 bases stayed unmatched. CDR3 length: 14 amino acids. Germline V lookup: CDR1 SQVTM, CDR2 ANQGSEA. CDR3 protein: CSVLTGGITDTQYF. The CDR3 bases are TGCAGCGTTCTAACAGGGGGGATCACAGATACGCAGTATTTT.

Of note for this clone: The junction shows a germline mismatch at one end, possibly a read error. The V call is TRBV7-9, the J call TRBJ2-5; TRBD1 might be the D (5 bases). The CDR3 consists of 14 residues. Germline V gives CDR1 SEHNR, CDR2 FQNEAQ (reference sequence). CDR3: CANSLRQNQETQYF. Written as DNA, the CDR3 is TGTGCCAACAGCTTAAGACAGAATCAAGAGACCCAGTACTTC.

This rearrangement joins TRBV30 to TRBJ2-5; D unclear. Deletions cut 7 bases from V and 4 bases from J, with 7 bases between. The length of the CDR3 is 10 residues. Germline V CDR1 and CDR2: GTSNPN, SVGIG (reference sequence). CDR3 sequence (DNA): TGTGCCTCGGGCCGAGAGACCCAGTACTTC. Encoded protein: CASGRETQYF.

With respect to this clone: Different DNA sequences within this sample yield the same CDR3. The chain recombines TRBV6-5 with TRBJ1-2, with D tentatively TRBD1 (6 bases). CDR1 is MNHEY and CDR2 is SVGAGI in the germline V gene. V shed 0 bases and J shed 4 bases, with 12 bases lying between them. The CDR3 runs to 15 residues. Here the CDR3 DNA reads TGTGCCAGCAGTTACTCGGGCAGGGGCGGCTATGGCTACACCTTC. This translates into CASSYSGRGGYGYTF.

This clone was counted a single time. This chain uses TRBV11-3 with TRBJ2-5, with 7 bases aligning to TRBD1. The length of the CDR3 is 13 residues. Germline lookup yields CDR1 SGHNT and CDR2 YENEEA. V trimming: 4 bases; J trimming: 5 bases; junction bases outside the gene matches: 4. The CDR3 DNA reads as TGTGCCAGCAGCTCGACAGGGTACGAGACCCAGTACTTC. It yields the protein CASSSTGYETQYF. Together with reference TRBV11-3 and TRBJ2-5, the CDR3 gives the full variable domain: EAGVVQSPRYKIIEKKQPVAFWCNPISGHNTLYWYLQNLGQGPELLIRYENEEAVDDSQLPKDRFSAERLKGVDSTLKIQPAELGDSAVYLCASSSTGYETQYFGPGTRLLVL.

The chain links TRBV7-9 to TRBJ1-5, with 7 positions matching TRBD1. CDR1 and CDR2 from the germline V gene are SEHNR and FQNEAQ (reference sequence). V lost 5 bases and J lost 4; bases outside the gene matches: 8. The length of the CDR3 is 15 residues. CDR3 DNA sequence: TGTGCCAGCAGCCGGGGGACGGGACAGAATCAGCCCCAGCATTTT. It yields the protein CASSRGTGQNQPQHF.

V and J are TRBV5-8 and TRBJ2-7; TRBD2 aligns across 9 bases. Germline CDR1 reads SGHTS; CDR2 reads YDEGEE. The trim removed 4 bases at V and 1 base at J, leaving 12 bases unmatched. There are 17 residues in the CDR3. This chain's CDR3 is CASSEVSGSVFSYEQYF. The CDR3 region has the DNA TGTGCCAGCAGCGAGGTTAGCGGGAGTGTATTTTCCTACGAGCAGTACTTC.

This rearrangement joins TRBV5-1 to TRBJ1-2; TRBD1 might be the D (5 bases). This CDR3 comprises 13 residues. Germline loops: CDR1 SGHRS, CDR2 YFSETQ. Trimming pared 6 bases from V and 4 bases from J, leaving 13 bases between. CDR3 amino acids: CASKRDLGYGYTF. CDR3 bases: TGCGCCAGCAAGAGGGACCTGGGCTATGGCTACACCTTC.

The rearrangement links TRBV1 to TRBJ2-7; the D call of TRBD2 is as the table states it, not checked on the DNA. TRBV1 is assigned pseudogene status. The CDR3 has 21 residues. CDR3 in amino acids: CTSSPRPSSGRIRVGSYEQYF. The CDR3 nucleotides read TGCACCAGCAGCCCCCGTCCTTCTAGCGGGAGAATTAGAGTCGGATCCTACGAGCAGTACTTC.

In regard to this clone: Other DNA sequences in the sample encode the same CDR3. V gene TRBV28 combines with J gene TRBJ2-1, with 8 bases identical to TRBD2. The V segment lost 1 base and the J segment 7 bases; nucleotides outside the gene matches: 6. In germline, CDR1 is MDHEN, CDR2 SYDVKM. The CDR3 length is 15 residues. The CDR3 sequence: CASSLSSGRVNEQFF. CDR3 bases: TGTGCCAGCAGTTTATCCAGCGGGAGAGTGAATGAGCAGTTCTTC.

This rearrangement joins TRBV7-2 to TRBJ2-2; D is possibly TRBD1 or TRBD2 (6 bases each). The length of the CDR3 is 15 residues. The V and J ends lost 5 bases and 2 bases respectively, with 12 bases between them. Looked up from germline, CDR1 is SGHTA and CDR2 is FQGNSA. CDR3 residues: CASSTWGANTGELFF. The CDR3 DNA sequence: TGTGCCAGCAGCACCTGGGGGGCTAACACCGGGGAGCTGTTTTTT.

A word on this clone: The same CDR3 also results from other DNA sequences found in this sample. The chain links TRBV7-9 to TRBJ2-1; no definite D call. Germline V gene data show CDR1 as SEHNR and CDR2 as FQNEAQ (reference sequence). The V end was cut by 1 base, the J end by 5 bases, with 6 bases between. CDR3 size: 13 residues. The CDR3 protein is CASSLGTHNEQFF. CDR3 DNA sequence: TGTGCCAGCAGCTTAGGGACCCACAATGAGCAGTTCTTC.

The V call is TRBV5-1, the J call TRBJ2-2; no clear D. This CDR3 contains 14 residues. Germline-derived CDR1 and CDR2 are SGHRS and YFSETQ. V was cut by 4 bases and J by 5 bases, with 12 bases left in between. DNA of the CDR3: TGCGCCAGCAGCAATAAAGCGAGTACCGGGGAGCTGTTTTTT. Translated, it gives CASSNKASTGELFF.

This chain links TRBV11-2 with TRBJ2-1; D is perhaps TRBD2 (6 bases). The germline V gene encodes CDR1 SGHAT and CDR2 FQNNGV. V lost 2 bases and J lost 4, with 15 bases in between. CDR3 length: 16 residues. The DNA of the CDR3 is TGTGCCAGCAGCTTAATCGGGGCGGGATCGTACAATGAGCAGTTCTTC. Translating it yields CASSLIGAGSYNEQFF.

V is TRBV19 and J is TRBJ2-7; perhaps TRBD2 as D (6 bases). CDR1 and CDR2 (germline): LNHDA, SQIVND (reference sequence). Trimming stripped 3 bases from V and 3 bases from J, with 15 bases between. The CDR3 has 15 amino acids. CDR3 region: CASSISAGRYYEQYF. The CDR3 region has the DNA TGTGCCAGTAGTATCTCGGCGGGACGGTACTACGAGCAGTACTTC.

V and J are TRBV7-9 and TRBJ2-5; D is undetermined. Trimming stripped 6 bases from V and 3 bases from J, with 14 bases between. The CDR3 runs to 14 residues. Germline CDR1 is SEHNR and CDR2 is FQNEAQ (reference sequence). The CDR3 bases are TGTGCCAGCAGGCCGACACGGACCAAAGAGACCCAGTACTTC. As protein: CASRPTRTKETQYF. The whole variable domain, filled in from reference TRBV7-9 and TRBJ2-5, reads DTGVSQNPRHKITKRGQNVTFRCDPISEHNRLYWYRQTLGQGPEFLTYFQNEAQLEKSRLLSDRFSAERPKGSFSTLEIQRTEQGDSAMYLCASRPTRTKETQYFGPGTRLLVL.

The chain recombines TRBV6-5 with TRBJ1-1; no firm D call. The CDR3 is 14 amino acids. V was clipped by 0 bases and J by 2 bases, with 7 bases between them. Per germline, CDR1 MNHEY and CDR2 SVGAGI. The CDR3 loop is CASSYSETNTEAFF. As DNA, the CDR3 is TGTGCCAGCAGTTACTCAGAGACAAACACTGAAGCTTTCTTT.

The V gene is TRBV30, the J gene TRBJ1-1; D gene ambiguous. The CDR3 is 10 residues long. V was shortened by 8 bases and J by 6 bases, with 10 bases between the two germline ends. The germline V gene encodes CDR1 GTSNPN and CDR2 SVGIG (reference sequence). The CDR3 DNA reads TGTGCCGCACACCGCGCTGAAGCTTTCTTT. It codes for CAAHRAEAFF.

The CDR3 spells CASSARDRVIFNEQFF. In DNA, the CDR3 is TGTGCCAGCAGCGCCAGGGACAGGGTTATCTTCAATGAGCAGTTCTTC. This chain connects TRBV7-6 to TRBJ2-1, with 9 positions matching TRBD1. Trimming at V came to 5 bases and at J to 6 bases, leaving 11 bases not matched to a gene. The CDR3 runs to 16 residues. Germline V lookup: CDR1 SGHVS, CDR2 FNYEAQ.

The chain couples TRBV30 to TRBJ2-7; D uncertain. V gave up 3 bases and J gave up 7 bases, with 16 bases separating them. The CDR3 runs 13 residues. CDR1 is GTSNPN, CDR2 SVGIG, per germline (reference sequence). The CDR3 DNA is TGTGCCTGGAGCGCCGGGCGTGGGGTTGAGCAGTACTTC. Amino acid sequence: CAWSAGRGVEQYF.

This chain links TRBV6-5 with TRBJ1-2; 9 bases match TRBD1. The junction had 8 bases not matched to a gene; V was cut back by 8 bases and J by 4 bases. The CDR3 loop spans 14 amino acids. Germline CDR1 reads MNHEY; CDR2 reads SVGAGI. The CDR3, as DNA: TGTGCCAGCGGTAGGACAGGGGAAGGCTATGGCTACACCTTC. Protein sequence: CASGRTGEGYGYTF.

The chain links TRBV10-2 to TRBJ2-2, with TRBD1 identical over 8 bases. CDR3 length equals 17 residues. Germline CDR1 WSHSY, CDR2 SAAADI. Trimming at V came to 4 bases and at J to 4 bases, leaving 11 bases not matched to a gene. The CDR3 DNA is TGCGCCAGCAGTGTCCTCTCAGGGGGCGCGAGCACCGGGGAGCTGTTTTTT. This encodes CASSVLSGGASTGELFF.

CDR3 sequence: CASTITGYYGYTF. The CDR3 DNA is TGTGCCAGCACCATTACAGGTTACTATGGCTACACCTTC. The chain combines TRBV14 with TRBJ1-2; D might be TRBD1 (5 bases). Germline assignment: CDR1 SGHDN and CDR2 FVKESK. The CDR3 contains 13 residues. V lost 7 bases and J 3 bases, leaving 12 bases between the germline ends.

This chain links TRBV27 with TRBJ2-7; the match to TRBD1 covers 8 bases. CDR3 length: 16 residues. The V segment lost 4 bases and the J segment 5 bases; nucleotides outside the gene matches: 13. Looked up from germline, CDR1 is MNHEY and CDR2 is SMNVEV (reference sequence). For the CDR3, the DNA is TGTGCCAGCAGTTCCCACCAGACACTCAGGGGGCACGAGCAGTACTTC. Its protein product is CASSSHQTLRGHEQYF.

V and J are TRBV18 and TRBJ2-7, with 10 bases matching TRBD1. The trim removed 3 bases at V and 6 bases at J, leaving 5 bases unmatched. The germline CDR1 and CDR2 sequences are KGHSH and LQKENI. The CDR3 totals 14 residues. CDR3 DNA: TGTGCCAGCTCACCGGGGACAGGGGCGCGCGAGCAGTACTTC. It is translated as CASSPGTGAREQYF.